This TCR beta chain appears in the sequencing data of a study of somatic mutations in cytotoxic T cells in rheumatoid arthritis. Study conclusions and caveats: Each of about an eighth of the roughly 60 patients had a largest CD8+ clone that made up more than 20% of CD8+ cells. Patients with rheumatoid arthritis did not differ significantly from age-matched healthy controls in CD8+ T-cell clonality. Antigenic targets recognized by the expanded CD8+ clones remained undetermined.

TCRdb's table, derived via immunoSEQ multiplex PCR, lists solely in-frame clones and lacks some. The sample gives 15,000 or so clones, about 80% of which show up once; roughly 20% is in the top ten. Trimming took off 5 bases at V and 1 base at J, with 2 bases between the two ends. Per the germline V gene, CDR1 is LNHDA and CDR2 is SQIVND (reference sequence). The CDR3 spans 11 residues. As regards this clone: Its specificity is not known.

Sequenced material: CD8+ T cells sorted from blood. The chain couples TRBV19 to TRBJ2-5; unclear D gene. The receptor comes from an adult with rheumatoid arthritis. For the CDR3, the DNA is TGTGCCAGTAGTGGCCAAGAGACCCAGTACTTC. This translates into CASSGQETQYF.